This T cell receptor beta chain appears in the sequencing data of a study of OX40 agonist ivuxolimab in advanced cancers. Germline CDR1 and CDR2: SGHNT and YENEEA. Trimming took 11 bases from V and 2 from J, leaving 20 bases between them. The CDR3 is 15 amino acids. This table comes from immunoSEQ multiplex PCR, and its TCRdb copy is limited to in-frame clones, with some not included. The data show roughly 90,000 clones, about 89% seen once. The receptor was isolated from an adult with an advanced solid tumor such as melanoma, head and neck, liver or kidney cancer. This chain joins TRBV11-3 and TRBJ2-3; D ambiguous. This specimen was CD4+ or CD8+ T cells sorted from blood, taken in a trial of the OX40 agonist ivuxolimab. This CDR3 is CASRQVAGYTDTQYF. CDR3 nucleotides: TGTGCCTCTAGGCAGGTAGCAGGCTACACAGATACGCAGTATTTT.